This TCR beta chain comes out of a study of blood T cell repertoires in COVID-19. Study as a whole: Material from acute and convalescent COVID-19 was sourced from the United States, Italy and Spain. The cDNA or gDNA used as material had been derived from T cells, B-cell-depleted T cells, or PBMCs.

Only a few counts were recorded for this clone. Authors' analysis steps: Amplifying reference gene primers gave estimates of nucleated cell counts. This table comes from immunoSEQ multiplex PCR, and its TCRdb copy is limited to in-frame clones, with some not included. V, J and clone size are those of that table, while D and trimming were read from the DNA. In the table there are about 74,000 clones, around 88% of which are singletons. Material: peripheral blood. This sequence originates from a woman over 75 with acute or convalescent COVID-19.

CDR3 nucleotides: TGTGCCACCAGCAACCGCTCGAGCCATCAGCCCCAGCATTTT. Amino acid sequence: CATSNRSSHQPQHF. V is TRBV15 and J is TRBJ1-5; the D is unclear. Trimming removed 4 bases from V and 5 bases from J, with 12 bases in between. This CDR3 has 14 amino acids. CDR1 is LNHNV, CDR2 YYDKDF, per germline (reference sequence).